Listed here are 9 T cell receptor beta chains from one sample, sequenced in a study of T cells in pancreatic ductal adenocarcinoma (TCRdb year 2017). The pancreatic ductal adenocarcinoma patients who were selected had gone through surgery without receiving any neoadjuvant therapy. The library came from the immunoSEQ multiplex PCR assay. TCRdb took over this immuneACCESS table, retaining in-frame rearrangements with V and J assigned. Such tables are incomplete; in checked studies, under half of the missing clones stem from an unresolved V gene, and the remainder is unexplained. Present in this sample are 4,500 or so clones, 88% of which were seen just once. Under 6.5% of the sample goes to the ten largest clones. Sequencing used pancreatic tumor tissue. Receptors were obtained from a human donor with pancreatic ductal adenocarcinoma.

DNA of the CDR3: TGTGCCAGCAGTTACGATGCGCTTGGAAACACCATATATTTT. Its protein is CASSYDALGNTIYF. The chain links TRBV6-5 to TRBJ1-3, with D hard to call. Looked up from germline, CDR1 is MNHEY and CDR2 is SVGAGI. The CDR3 is 14 residues long. With 2 bases removed from V and 3 bases from J, the gap between germline ends came to 8 bases.

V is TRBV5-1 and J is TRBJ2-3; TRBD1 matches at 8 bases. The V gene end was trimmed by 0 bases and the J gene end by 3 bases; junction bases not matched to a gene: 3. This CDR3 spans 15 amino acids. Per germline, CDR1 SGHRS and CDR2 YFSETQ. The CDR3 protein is CASSLGGQGTDTQYF. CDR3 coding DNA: TGCGCCAGCAGCTTGGGAGGACAGGGAACAGATACGCAGTATTTT. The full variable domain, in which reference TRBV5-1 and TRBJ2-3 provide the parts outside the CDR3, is KAGVTQTPRYLIKTRGQQVTLSCSPISGHRSVSWYQQTPGQGLQFLFEYFSETQRNKGNFPGRFSGRQFSNSRSEMNVSTLELGDSALYLCASSLGGQGTDTQYFGPGTRLTVL.

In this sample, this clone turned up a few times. The CDR3 DNA sequence: TGTGCCAGCAGTTATTTCGGCCCGTTGGACTATGGCTACACCTTC. It translates to CASSYFGPLDYGYTF. The J gene is TRBJ1-2, the V gene TRBV6-5; unclear D gene. Germline CDR1 reads MNHEY; CDR2 reads SVGAGI. This CDR3 has 15 amino acids. Trimming stripped 3 bases from V and 3 bases from J, with 14 bases between.

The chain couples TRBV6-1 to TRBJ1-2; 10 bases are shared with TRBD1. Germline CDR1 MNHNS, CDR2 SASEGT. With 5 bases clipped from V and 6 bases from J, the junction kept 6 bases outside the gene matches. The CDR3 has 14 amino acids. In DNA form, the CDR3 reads TGTGCCAGCAGTCGACAGGGGGCGAGGGATGGCTACACCTTC. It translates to CASSRQGARDGYTF.

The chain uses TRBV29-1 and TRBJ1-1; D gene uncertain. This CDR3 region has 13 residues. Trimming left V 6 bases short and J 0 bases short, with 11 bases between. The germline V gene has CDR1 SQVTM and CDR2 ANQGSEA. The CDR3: CSVRAYMNTEAFF. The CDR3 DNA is TGCAGCGTACGGGCGTACATGAACACTGAAGCTTTCTTT.

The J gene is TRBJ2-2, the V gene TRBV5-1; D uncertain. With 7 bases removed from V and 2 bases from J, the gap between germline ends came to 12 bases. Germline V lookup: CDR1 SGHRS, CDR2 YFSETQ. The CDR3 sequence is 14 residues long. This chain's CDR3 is CASGPPTNTGELFF. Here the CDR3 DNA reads TGCGCCAGCGGGCCACCAACAAACACCGGGGAGCTGTTTTTT.

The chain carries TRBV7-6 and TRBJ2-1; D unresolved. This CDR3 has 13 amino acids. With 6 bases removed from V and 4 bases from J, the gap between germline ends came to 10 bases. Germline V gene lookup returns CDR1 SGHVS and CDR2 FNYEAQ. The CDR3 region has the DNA TGTGCCAGCAGGCTGGATGGTTACAATGAGCAGTTCTTC. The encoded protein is CASRLDGYNEQFF.

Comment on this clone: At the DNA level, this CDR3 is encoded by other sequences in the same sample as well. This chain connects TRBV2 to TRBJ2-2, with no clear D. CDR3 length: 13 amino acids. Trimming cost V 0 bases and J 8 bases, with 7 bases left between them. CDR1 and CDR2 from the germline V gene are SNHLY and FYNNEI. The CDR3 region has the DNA TGTGCCAGCAGTGAAGCCAAGAGAGGGGAGCTGTTTTTT. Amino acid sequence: CASSEAKRGELFF.

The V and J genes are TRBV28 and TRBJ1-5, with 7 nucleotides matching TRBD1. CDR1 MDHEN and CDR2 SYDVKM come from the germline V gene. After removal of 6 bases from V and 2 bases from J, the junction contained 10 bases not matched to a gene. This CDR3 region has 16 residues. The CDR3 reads CASSRRTGKGNQPQHF. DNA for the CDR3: TGTGCCAGCAGCCGACGGACAGGCAAGGGCAATCAGCCCCAGCATTTT.